The T cell receptor (beta chain) described here comes from a study of blood T cell repertoires in COVID-19. About the research overall: In each case, the material was cDNA or gDNA derived from T cells, B-cell-depleted T cells, or PBMCs.

Libraries were prepared by immunoSEQ multiplex PCR; TCRdb keeps only in-frame clonotypes and omits some of them. Here the sample spans 350,000 or so clones, around nine tenths being singletons. Trimming took off 5 bases at V and 0 bases at J, with 14 bases between the two ends. The germline V gene encodes CDR1 MNHEY and CDR2 SMNVEV (reference sequence). CDR3 length: 16 amino acids. Living in roughly 23 US areas, the participants were between 18 and 89 years of age. Self-reported history from a screening survey and questionnaire set each donor's cohort. Participants in the exposed group had met a COVID-19 case in the 2 weeks before joining the study.

This clonotype was obtained from a woman aged 25 to 45 who had been exposed to COVID-19. The chain links TRBV27 to TRBJ1-3; D is uncertain. Sequencing was done on a sample of PBMCs or T cells enriched from blood (not recorded which). CDR3 amino acids: CASSPRGPYSGNTIYF. The CDR3 nucleotides read TGTGCCAGCAGTCCGCGTGGTCCTTACTCTGGAAACACCATATATTTT.